This TCR beta chain was captured by sequencing in a study of cytomegalovirus exposure and HLA in healthy donors. The PCR made use of 60 Vbeta and 13 Jbeta primers. This table comes from immunoSEQ multiplex PCR, and its TCRdb copy is limited to in-frame clones, with some not included. The sample contains about 95,000 clones, around three quarters of which appear only once. This clone occurred a few times. The V gene end was trimmed by 6 bases and the J gene end by 5 bases; junction bases not matched to a gene: 7. Germline V lookup: CDR1 LNHDA, CDR2 SQIVND (reference sequence). This CDR3 has 16 amino acids.

This clonotype originated in a woman aged 45-65 years in good health and CMV-seropositive. V gene TRBV19 combines with J gene TRBJ1-6; 10 bases agree with TRBD1. The sample comprised PBMCs. CDR3 in amino acids: CASRTTGQGNNSPLHF. In nucleotides, the CDR3 is TGTGCCAGTAGGACGACGGGACAGGGGAATAATTCACCCCTCCACTTT.